Below, 11 T cell receptor beta chains from the same sample are listed, as sequenced in a study of T cell responses to AZD1222 COVID-19 vaccine. Here immunoSEQ multiplex PCR was the method, and the copy in TCRdb shows in-frame clones only, minus some. The sample consists of 90,000 to 130,000 clones, approximately 92% of them appearing once. This specimen consisted of peripheral blood, obtained 28 days after the second AZD1222 dose. The receptors derive from an adult who received the AZD1222 COVID-19 vaccine.

V and J are TRBV19 and TRBJ1-3; 7 bases fit TRBD1. V lost 10 bases, J lost 2 bases, and 11 bases stayed unmatched. CDR1 and CDR2 (germline): LNHDA, SQIVND (reference sequence). The CDR3 extends over 15 amino acids. The CDR3 region is CATLNRRGPGNTIYF. CDR3 bases: TGTGCCACACTAAATCGAAGGGGGCCTGGAAACACCATATATTTT. Drawing the rest from reference TRBV19 and TRBJ1-3, the complete variable domain is DGGITQSPKYLFRKEGQNVTLSCEQNLNHDAMYWYRQDPGQGLRLIYYSQIVNDFQKGDIAEGYSVSREKKESFPLTVTSAQKNPTAFYLCATLNRRGPGNTIYFGEGSWLTVV.

J is TRBJ1-1 and V is TRBV20-1; 8 bases map to TRBD1. The CDR3 runs to 13 residues. CDR1 and CDR2 (germline): DFQATT, SNEGSKA (reference sequence). V gave up 3 bases and J gave up 4 bases; unmatched junction bases: 4. The CDR3 coding sequence is TGCAGTGCTAGTAATGGACAGGGCACTGAAGCTTTCTTT. Translating it yields CSASNGQGTEAFF.

The chain has TRBV4-3 and TRBJ1-6; 9 bases line up with TRBD1. J lost 7 bases, V lost 3 bases, and 1 base had no gene match. This CDR3 region has 14 residues. CDR1 and CDR2 from the germline V gene are LGHNA and YSLEER. The CDR3 DNA reads TGCGCCAGCAGCCACGGACAGGGGAATTCACCCCTCCACTTT. Translated: CASSHGQGNSPLHF.

This clone was recorded once. The DNA of the CDR3 is TGTGCCAGCAGCTTAAGCAGGGCCAAACCCCCTAATGAGCAGTTCTTC. Residues: CASSLSRAKPPNEQFF. This chain links TRBV7-8 with TRBJ2-1; D possibly corresponds to TRBD1 (5 bases). The CDR3 runs to 16 residues. V was pared by 2 bases and J by 7 bases, with 18 bases between. Germline V lookup: CDR1 SGHVS, CDR2 FQNEAQ.

This clone came up once. The chain carries TRBV19 and TRBJ2-3; possibly TRBD2 for D (5 bases). CDR3 length equals 12 residues. Trimming cost V 11 bases and J 2 bases, with 11 bases left between them. Looked up from germline, CDR1 is LNHDA and CDR2 is SQIVND (reference sequence). The CDR3 DNA reads as TGTGCCTCAGCCGGGAACACAGATACGCAGTATTTT. Protein sequence: CASAGNTDTQYF.

The V call is TRBV2, the J call TRBJ1-4; D is perhaps TRBD1 (6 bases). Trimming left V 7 bases short and J 3 bases short, with 18 bases between. CDR3 length equals 16 residues. Germline V gene sequence: CDR1 SNHLY, CDR2 FYNNEI. CDR3 region: CASNTGRSGSNEKLFF. The DNA of the CDR3 is TGTGCCAGCAATACAGGGAGGAGTGGGTCTAATGAAAAACTGTTTTTT.

The chain carries TRBV7-9 and TRBJ2-1; D is uncertain. Trimming took off 5 bases at V and 6 bases at J, with 2 bases between the two ends. Germline V gives CDR1 SEHNR, CDR2 FQNEAQ (reference sequence). This CDR3 region has 10 residues. The chain's CDR3 is CASSGNEQFF. DNA of the CDR3: TGTGCCAGCAGCGGCAATGAGCAGTTCTTC.

The chain uses TRBV7-2 and TRBJ1-5, with D possibly matching TRBD1 (5 bases). Trimming pared 6 bases from V and 9 bases from J, leaving 9 bases between. In germline, CDR1 is SGHTA, CDR2 FQGNSA. The CDR3 spans 11 residues. The CDR3 DNA is TGTGCCAGCAGTTCGGGGGGGCCCCAGCATTTT. Translating gives CASSSGGPQHF. The full variable domain, in which reference TRBV7-2 and TRBJ1-5 provide the parts outside the CDR3, is GAGVSQSPSNKVTEKGKDVELRCDPISGHTALYWYRQSLGQGLEFLIYFQGNSAPDKSGLPSDRFSAERTGGSVSTLTIQRTQQEDSAVYLCASSSGGPQHFGDGTRLSIL.

The chain employs TRBV10-1 and TRBJ2-7; possibly TRBD1 for D (6 bases). Trimming shortened V by 6 bases and J by 0 bases, and 12 bases separated the two germline ends. The CDR3 totals 14 residues. Germline V gene sequence: CDR1 WNHNN, CDR2 SYGVQD (reference sequence). The DNA of the CDR3 is TGCGCCAGCAGCGGGACATATCCCTCCTACGAGCAGTACTTC. Translating gives CASSGTYPSYEQYF.

This chain connects TRBV7-2 to TRBJ2-7, with 10 nucleotides matching TRBD2. Germline V gene lookup returns CDR1 SGHTA and CDR2 FQGNSA. This CDR3 region has 16 residues. The V gene end was trimmed by 5 bases and the J gene end by 2 bases; junction bases not matched to a gene: 9. The CDR3 spells CASSRPTSGMTYEQYF. The CDR3 DNA is TGTGCCAGCAGCCGCCCCACTAGCGGGATGACCTACGAGCAGTACTTC.

V usage is TRBV10-3 and J usage is TRBJ2-2; possibly TRBD1 or TRBD2 for D (5 bases each). The CDR3 covers 15 residues. V lost 0 bases and J 6 bases, leaving 11 bases between the germline ends. Germline CDR1 and CDR2: ENHRY and SYGVKD. DNA of the CDR3: TGTGCCATCAGTGAGTCTGAGACAGCGGCCGGGGAGCTGTTTTTT. Amino acids: CAISESETAAGELFF.